Here is one TCR beta chain with its context. Its binding antigen is unknown. Base qualities are missing; no much larger clone stands one base away. V was cut back by 4 bases and J by 8 bases, leaving a gap of 22 bases between them. According to the germline V gene, CDR1 reads SGHRS and CDR2 reads YFSETQ. From cysteine to phenylalanine, the CDR3 is 16 amino acids long. Only the CDR3 DNA is retained, 48 bases long and in frame from the first base. This specimen belongs to a study of blood T cell repertoires in COVID-19 (dated by TCRdb to 2018 to 2021). For context, the study as a whole: Samples from collaborators originated in the United States, Italy and Spain and spanned both the acute and convalescent phases of COVID-19. The material from the prospective study consisted of cDNA or gDNA derived from T cells, B-cell-depleted T cells, or PBMCs. Deeply sampled blood TCRbeta repertoires from subjects exposed to, actively infected with, or recovered from COVID-19 were included in the dataset. HLA class I and class II types, where available, came from metadata supplied by the sample provider rather than from assay-based typing. Sample metadata almost always included a de-identified subject ID, COVID-19 status, age in years and sex. A freely available public database, intended as a resource for researchers studying the immune response to SARS-CoV-2, is where the repertoires were released. The samples were drawn from the first 160 participants of the ongoing ImmuneRACE study and from over 950 subjects provided by 6 global collaborators.

Another Seattle source contributed samples from volunteer blood donors who had recovered from COVID-19. Whole blood was collected in K2EDTA tubes by collaborating institutions according to the institutions' own protocols. Collaborator samples were shipped for TCRbeta analysis as frozen whole blood, isolated PBMCs, or DNA extracted from either sample type. TCRbeta CDR3 regions were amplified from genomic DNA using the immunoSEQ Assay, a bias-controlled multiplex PCR. The paper's processing steps were these. Nucleated cell counts per sample were estimated from amplification of reference gene primers within the assay. To quantify the absolute abundance of each unique TCRbeta CDR3 rearrangement, sequence reads were collapsed and filtered. For each sample, productive Simpson clonality was calculated by taking the square root of Simpson's diversity index across productive rearrangements. TCRdb's version of the immuneACCESS table is confined to in-frame rearrangements and falls short of the full clone set. An unresolved V gene accounts for under half of the shortfall where checked; the remainder is of unknown origin. V, J and clone size are taken as reported in that table, and D and trimming were inferred from the DNA itself. The sample has under 300,000 clones on record, roughly four fifths of them singletons. The ten largest make up approximately 9% of the sample.

The research as a whole found: How much clinical and demographic metadata was included differed by source and by participant, and the metadata was provided uncurated.

The chain is encoded by TRBV5-1 joined to TRBJ2-1; too little of a D gene remains to name it. The sequence was obtained from a woman between 50 and 59 years old who had recovered from COVID-19. The sequenced sample was peripheral blood. The DNA sequence reads TGCGCCAGCAGCCAGCAACGCCTCGCGGATGCGGATGAGCAGTTCTTC. It codes for CASSQQRLADADEQFF.